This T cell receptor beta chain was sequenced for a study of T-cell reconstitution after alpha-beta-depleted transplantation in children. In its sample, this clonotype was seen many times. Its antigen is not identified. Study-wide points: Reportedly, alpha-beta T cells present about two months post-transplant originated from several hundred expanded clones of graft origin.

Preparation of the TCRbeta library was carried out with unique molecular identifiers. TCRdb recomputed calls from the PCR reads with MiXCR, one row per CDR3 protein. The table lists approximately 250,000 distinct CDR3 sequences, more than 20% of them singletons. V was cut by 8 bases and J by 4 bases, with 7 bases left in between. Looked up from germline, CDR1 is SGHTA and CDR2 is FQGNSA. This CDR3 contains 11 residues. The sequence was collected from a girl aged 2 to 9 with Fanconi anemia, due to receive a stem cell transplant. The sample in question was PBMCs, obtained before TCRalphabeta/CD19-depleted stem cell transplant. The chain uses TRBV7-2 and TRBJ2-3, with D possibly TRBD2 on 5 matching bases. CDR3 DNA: TGTGCCAGCTTCGGGGCAGATACGCAGTATTTT. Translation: CASFGADTQYF.